The entry that follows covers one T cell receptor beta chain sequence. As yet, its antigen is unknown. The CDR3 covers 16 residues. Trimming at V came to 0 bases and at J to 5 bases, leaving 8 bases not matched to a gene. Looked up from germline, CDR1 is SGHDN and CDR2 is FVKESK. The sample belongs to a study of response to subunit inactivated influenza vaccine. Via MiXCR, TCRdb re-called the RT-PCR reads, giving one row per CDR3 protein. The sample includes about 830,000 distinct CDR3 sequences, approximately 17% seen only once; the top ten take approximately 10%. Broader study findings: The authors offered the suggestion that each seasonal influenza vaccination recruits few new T cells.

The sequenced sample was PBMCs from blood, obtained about 5 days after vaccination. The chain combines TRBV14 with TRBJ2-7, with 9 bases matching TRBD1. This TCR was recovered from a man aged 45-60 years who received an inactivated influenza vaccine. CDR3 nucleotides: TGTGCCAGCAGCCAAGATCAGGGGACAGGGTACCACGAGCAGTACTTC. Translated, it gives CASSQDQGTGYHEQYF.